This is a list of T cell receptor beta chains from one sample in a study of T-cell memory formation after mild COVID-19. In TCRdb, the 5' RACE reads were re-called with MiXCR into one record per CDR3 protein. The sample has more than 75,000 distinct CDR3 sequences, about 23% seen once. Sequencing was done on a sample of PBMCs or a T cell subset sorted from them (not recorded which). The receptors come from a man aged 18 to 30 who had mild COVID-19 (a few samples of this study predate the infection). Cell type and time point are not known. CDR3s include the opening cysteine and the closing phenylalanine or tryptophan. D genes are given only for firm matches. Size is omitted from some rows. Given values are once, few, many or a class for expanded clones.

CDR3nt: TGTGCCAGCAGCTTAGCAGGGGAGAGTGGCAAAAACATTCAGTACTTC; CDR3aa: CASSLAGESGKNIQYF; d_gene: NA; abundance: few; j_gene: TRBJ2-4; v_gene: TRBV7-6
CDR3nt: TGCAGTGCTACACAGGGACAGGGGTTTGAGACCCAGTACTTC; CDR3aa: CSATQGQGFETQYF; d_gene: TRBD1; abundance: NA; j_gene: TRBJ2-5; v_gene: TRBV20-1
CDR3nt: TGCAGCGTTTCGAGGGTGACGCAGTATTTT; CDR3aa: CSVSRVTQYF; d_gene: NA; abundance: NA; j_gene: TRBJ2-3; v_gene: TRBV29-1
CDR3nt: TGTGCCAGCAGAACCCAGCCGACCGGTGGCACTGAAGCTTTCTTT; CDR3aa: CASRTQPTGGTEAFF; d_gene: NA; abundance: many; j_gene: TRBJ1-1; v_gene: TRBV12-3/TRBV12-4
CDR3nt: TGTGCCAGCAGTTTGACGGGGTACAATGAGCAGTTCTTC; CDR3aa: CASSLTGYNEQFF; d_gene: NA; abundance: NA; j_gene: TRBJ2-1; v_gene: TRBV12-3/TRBV12-4
CDR3nt: TGCGCCAGCAGCCAAGATGCGTGGGGATATGAGCAGTTCTTC; CDR3aa: CASSQDAWGYEQFF; d_gene: NA; abundance: few; j_gene: TRBJ2-1; v_gene: TRBV4-3
CDR3nt: TGTGCCAGCAGGGACACTGAAGCTTTCTTT; CDR3aa: CASRDTEAFF; d_gene: NA; abundance: NA; j_gene: TRBJ1-1; v_gene: TRBV3-1
CDR3nt: TGTGCCAGCAGTCAAACTAGCGGTAGCTCCTACAATGAGCAGGTCTTC; CDR3aa: CASSQTSGSSYNEQVF; d_gene: TRBD2; abundance: NA; j_gene: TRBJ2-1; v_gene: TRBV2
CDR3nt: TGTGCCAGCAACCGGGGACAGGGGCAAGAGACCCAGTACTTC; CDR3aa: CASNRGQGQETQYF; d_gene: TRBD1; abundance: NA; j_gene: TRBJ2-5; v_gene: TRBV12-3/TRBV12-4
CDR3nt: TGTGCGAGCAGTTACTCGACGACAGGGAGGACCCCAGAAGCTTTCTTT; CDR3aa: CASSYSTTGRTPEAFF; d_gene: TRBD1; abundance: NA; j_gene: TRBJ1-1; v_gene: TRBV6-2/TRBV6-3
CDR3nt: TGTGCCAGCAGTTTCAGGGGGTCTCGGGGCTACACCTTC; CDR3aa: CASSFRGSRGYTF; d_gene: TRBD1; abundance: NA; j_gene: TRBJ1-2; v_gene: TRBV28
CDR3nt: TGTGCCAGCAGCCCGGAGGGACAGGGAATGACAGATACGCAGTATTTT; CDR3aa: CASSPEGQGMTDTQYF; d_gene: TRBD1; abundance: NA; j_gene: TRBJ2-3; v_gene: TRBV28
CDR3nt: TGTGCCAGCAGCTCGGACTGGAGCTCTGGGGCCAACGTCCTGACTTTC; CDR3aa: CASSSDWSSGANVLTF; d_gene: NA; abundance: NA; j_gene: TRBJ2-6; v_gene: TRBV7-9
CDR3nt: TGTGCCAGCAGCGTAGGGTCCCCGGCCTACAATGAGCAGTTCTTC; CDR3aa: CASSVGSPAYNEQFF; d_gene: NA; abundance: few; j_gene: TRBJ2-1; v_gene: TRBV9
CDR3nt: TGCAGTGAAAACCAGGGCACTGAAGCTTTCTTT; CDR3aa: CSENQGTEAFF; d_gene: NA; abundance: NA; j_gene: TRBJ1-1; v_gene: TRBV20-1
CDR3nt: TGCGCCAGCAGCCAAGAGAGGTGGGACAGTCACGAGCAGTACTTC; CDR3aa: CASSQERWDSHEQYF; d_gene: TRBD1; abundance: few; j_gene: TRBJ2-7; v_gene: TRBV4-3
CDR3nt: TGTGCCAGCAGTGAGATAGGATTGAACACTGAAGCTTTCTTT; CDR3aa: CASSEIGLNTEAFF; d_gene: NA; abundance: NA; j_gene: TRBJ1-1; v_gene: TRBV27
CDR3nt: TGTGCCAGCAGTCACCCGACTGAAGCTTTCTTT; CDR3aa: CASSHPTEAFF; d_gene: NA; abundance: NA; j_gene: TRBJ1-1; v_gene: TRBV6-6
CDR3nt: TGTGCCAGCAGCGTACGACAGAACAATGAGCAGTTCTTC; CDR3aa: CASSVRQNNEQFF; d_gene: NA; abundance: NA; j_gene: TRBJ2-1; v_gene: TRBV7-6
CDR3nt: TGTGCCACCAGAATACAGGGGTTCCCCACCGGGGAGCTGTTTTTT; CDR3aa: CATRIQGFPTGELFF; d_gene: TRBD1; abundance: many; j_gene: TRBJ2-2; v_gene: TRBV15
CDR3nt: TGCGCCAGCAGCCAAGATGTAGGACAGGGTATCCGAAACTATGGCTACACCTTC; CDR3aa: CASSQDVGQGIRNYGYTF; d_gene: TRBD1; abundance: few; j_gene: TRBJ1-2; v_gene: TRBV4-3
CDR3nt: TGTGCCAGCAGTGGGGGTGGACTAGCGGGGATTTACGAGCAGTACTTC; CDR3aa: CASSGGGLAGIYEQYF; d_gene: TRBD2; abundance: NA; j_gene: TRBJ2-7; v_gene: TRBV2
CDR3nt: TGTGCCAGCAGCGGGGTGGCCACAGATACGCAGTATTTT; CDR3aa: CASSGVATDTQYF; d_gene: NA; abundance: NA; j_gene: TRBJ2-3; v_gene: TRBV7-2
CDR3nt: TGTGCCAGCAGCTTACTAGCGGGCCCGTTCTTC; CDR3aa: CASSLLAGPFF; d_gene: TRBD2; abundance: few; j_gene: TRBJ2-1; v_gene: TRBV7-9
CDR3nt: TGTGCCAGCAGCTTAGCGCGTAACGGGGGTAATGAGCAGTTCTTC; CDR3aa: CASSLARNGGNEQFF; d_gene: NA; abundance: NA; j_gene: TRBJ2-1; v_gene: TRBV7-6
CDR3nt: TGTGCCAGCAGCCAAGATAGGGGTTCCTCCTCTGGAAACACCATATATTTT; CDR3aa: CASSQDRGSSSGNTIYF; d_gene: NA; abundance: NA; j_gene: TRBJ1-3; v_gene: TRBV4-2
CDR3nt: TGTGCCAGCAGCTTACAGGGGAGCACTGAAGCTTTCTTT; CDR3aa: CASSLQGSTEAFF; d_gene: NA; abundance: few; j_gene: TRBJ1-1; v_gene: TRBV7-3
CDR3nt: TGCGCCAGCAGCCCCGTCGGGACAGGGGGTTCGATACGAGAGACCCAGTACTTC; CDR3aa: CASSPVGTGGSIRETQYF; d_gene: TRBD1; abundance: NA; j_gene: TRBJ2-5; v_gene: TRBV5-1
CDR3nt: TGTGCCAGCAGCTTTGGTGGAGGAATCGAGCAGTACTTC; CDR3aa: CASSFGGGIEQYF; d_gene: NA; abundance: few; j_gene: TRBJ2-7; v_gene: TRBV7-9
CDR3nt: TGTGCCATCAGTGACCCGGGACAGGGGGCCTACGAGCAGTACTTC; CDR3aa: CAISDPGQGAYEQYF; d_gene: TRBD1; abundance: NA; j_gene: TRBJ2-7; v_gene: TRBV10-3
CDR3nt: TGCAGTGCTACGTACCGACAGGGGGCACGCAATCAGCCCCAGCATTTT; CDR3aa: CSATYRQGARNQPQHF; d_gene: TRBD1; abundance: NA; j_gene: TRBJ1-5; v_gene: TRBV20-1
CDR3nt: TGTGCCAGCAGTCAAAACAGGGGAGGCAATCAGCCCCAGCATTTT; CDR3aa: CASSQNRGGNQPQHF; d_gene: TRBD1; abundance: few; j_gene: TRBJ1-5; v_gene: TRBV6-5
CDR3nt: TGCAGCGTTGAAGATGGAGGGGAAAGCTCCTACGAGCAGTACTTC; CDR3aa: CSVEDGGESSYEQYF; d_gene: NA; abundance: few; j_gene: TRBJ2-7; v_gene: TRBV29-1
CDR3nt: TGTGCCAGCAGCCCCGGACAGGGGTTGATCACCGGGGAGCTGTTTTTT; CDR3aa: CASSPGQGLITGELFF; d_gene: TRBD1; abundance: many; j_gene: TRBJ2-2; v_gene: TRBV3-1
CDR3nt: TGTGCCAGCAGCGTCGGACTAGCGGGGGGAAACATTCAGTACTTC; CDR3aa: CASSVGLAGGNIQYF; d_gene: TRBD2; abundance: many; j_gene: TRBJ2-4; v_gene: TRBV7-2
CDR3nt: TGTGCCAGCAGCCAGAGACTAGCGGATTACACCGGGGAGCTGTTTTTT; CDR3aa: CASSQRLADYTGELFF; d_gene: TRBD2; abundance: NA; j_gene: TRBJ2-2; v_gene: TRBV7-6
CDR3nt: TGTGCCAGCAGCTCACGGGACACCCGTACGAACACCGGGGAGCTGTTTTTT; CDR3aa: CASSSRDTRTNTGELFF; d_gene: NA; abundance: few; j_gene: TRBJ2-2; v_gene: TRBV12-3/TRBV12-4
CDR3nt: TGTGCCAGCAGCCCCAGGACCCTCAACACTGAAGCTTTCTTT; CDR3aa: CASSPRTLNTEAFF; d_gene: NA; abundance: NA; j_gene: TRBJ1-1; v_gene: TRBV7-8
CDR3nt: TGTGCCAGTAGCTCACCAAATTCCGGGACGGACGAGCAGTACTTC; CDR3aa: CASSSPNSGTDEQYF; d_gene: NA; abundance: NA; j_gene: TRBJ2-7; v_gene: TRBV27
CDR3nt: TGTGCCAGCAGTTGGGCAGGGGGATCCCGTTACGTCGGCTGGACTGAAGCTTTCTTT; CDR3aa: CASSWAGGSRYVGWTEAFF; d_gene: TRBD1; abundance: NA; j_gene: TRBJ1-1; v_gene: TRBV6-2/TRBV6-3
CDR3nt: TGTGCCAGCAGCGGTGGGACAGGAAACACTGAAGCTTTCTTT; CDR3aa: CASSGGTGNTEAFF; d_gene: TRBD1; abundance: few; j_gene: TRBJ1-1; v_gene: TRBV9
CDR3nt: TGTGCCAGCAGCCCCGGGACTAGCGGAGAGACCCAGTACTTC; CDR3aa: CASSPGTSGETQYF; d_gene: TRBD2; abundance: few; j_gene: TRBJ2-5; v_gene: TRBV7-8
CDR3nt: TGTGCCAGCAGTTACGCTCCACCGGGACGTATCCAAGAGACCCAGTACTTC; CDR3aa: CASSYAPPGRIQETQYF; d_gene: NA; abundance: once; j_gene: TRBJ2-5; v_gene: TRBV6-5
CDR3nt: TGCGCCAGCAGCTTATACGGTTCGAACACTGAAGCTTTCTTT; CDR3aa: CASSLYGSNTEAFF; d_gene: NA; abundance: few; j_gene: TRBJ1-1; v_gene: TRBV5-1
CDR3nt: TGTGCCAGCAGTACAATTGGAGAGACCCAGTACTTC; CDR3aa: CASSTIGETQYF; d_gene: NA; abundance: many; j_gene: TRBJ2-5; v_gene: TRBV12-3/TRBV12-4
CDR3nt: TGCGCCAGCAGCACAGACCCGGCCGGGCAGCCCCAGCATTTT; CDR3aa: CASSTDPAGQPQHF; d_gene: NA; abundance: few; j_gene: TRBJ1-5; v_gene: TRBV5-1
CDR3nt: TGCAGCGTTCCCCTGACAGGGGCATCCTACAATGAGCAGTTCTTC; CDR3aa: CSVPLTGASYNEQFF; d_gene: TRBD1; abundance: few; j_gene: TRBJ2-1; v_gene: TRBV29-1
CDR3nt: TGTGCCAGCAATACTCCCGGGAGGGATACGCAGTATTTT; CDR3aa: CASNTPGRDTQYF; d_gene: TRBD2; abundance: few; j_gene: TRBJ2-3; v_gene: TRBV12-3/TRBV12-4
CDR3nt: TGTGCCATGTTAGCCGAGAACTCTGGAAACACCATATATTTT; CDR3aa: CAMLAENSGNTIYF; d_gene: NA; abundance: NA; j_gene: TRBJ1-3; v_gene: TRBV10-3
CDR3nt: TGTGCCAGCAGTTACACAGCCGGGGGAGAGACCCAGTACTTC; CDR3aa: CASSYTAGGETQYF; d_gene: NA; abundance: NA; j_gene: TRBJ2-5; v_gene: TRBV6-2/TRBV6-3
CDR3nt: TGTGCCAGCCGCGAAGACAGGAGAAACGCGAATGAGCAGTTCTTC; CDR3aa: CASREDRRNANEQFF; d_gene: NA; abundance: NA; j_gene: TRBJ2-1; v_gene: TRBV12-3/TRBV12-4
CDR3nt: TGTGCCTGGACAGGAGGCACAGATACGCAGTATTTT; CDR3aa: CAWTGGTDTQYF; d_gene: NA; abundance: NA; j_gene: TRBJ2-3; v_gene: TRBV30
CDR3nt: TGTGCCAGCAGCCCACGACAGAGAGTCTACAATGAGCAGTTCTTC; CDR3aa: CASSPRQRVYNEQFF; d_gene: NA; abundance: NA; j_gene: TRBJ2-1; v_gene: TRBV6-2/TRBV6-3
CDR3nt: TGCAGTGCTGGAGGAAAACAGGATTACGAGCAGTACTTC; CDR3aa: CSAGGKQDYEQYF; d_gene: NA; abundance: few; j_gene: TRBJ2-7; v_gene: TRBV20-1
CDR3nt: TGCGCCAGCAGTCAGACCACCGACTACGAGCAGTACTTC; CDR3aa: CASSQTTDYEQYF; d_gene: NA; abundance: few; j_gene: TRBJ2-7; v_gene: TRBV4-1